The 14 T cell receptor beta chains in this list originate from one sample, sequenced in a study of T cell repertoires in cytomegalovirus infection. TCRdb recomputed calls from the reads with MiXCR, one row per CDR3 protein. The sample carries more than 500,000 distinct CDR3 sequences, more than 15% recorded once. Sequencing input: CD8+ T cells from PBMCs. The receptors come from a human donor in good health (CMV status not recorded). Some clones in this sample may be carry-over from other donors' samples.

There are many counts of this clonotype. The chain has TRBV12-3 or TRBV12-4 and TRBJ1-6; possible D gene TRBD1, 5 bases. This CDR3 has 16 amino acids. Trimming shortened V by 5 bases and J by 7 bases, and 18 bases separated the two germline ends. CDR3 loop: CASSPPSGAGNSPLHF. The CDR3 region has the DNA TGTGCCAGCAGTCCACCGTCTGGGGCAGGGAATTCACCCCTCCACTTT.

As regards this clonotype: Being one base from a much bigger clone, this may be a read error. The chain has TRBV9 and TRBJ1-5; D perhaps matches TRBD1 (5 bases). The CDR3 runs to 14 residues. V lost 0 bases to trimming and J lost 6 bases, with 10 bases between them. Germline V gene sequence: CDR1 SGDLS, CDR2 YYNGEE. CDR3 loop: CASSVDGGTQPQHF. Written as DNA, the CDR3 is TGTGCCAGCAGCGTAGATGGGGGGACTCAGCCCCAGCATTTT.

A note on this clonotype: Just one base apart from a much larger clone, this may be a read error. This chain links TRBV7-6 with TRBJ2-7; D is possibly TRBD1 or TRBD2 (5 bases each). The CDR3 is 11 amino acids. Germline loops: CDR1 SGHVS, CDR2 FNYEAQ. Between the trimmed V and J ends, which lost 1 base and 12 bases, there was a span of 10 bases. The CDR3 DNA sequence: TGTGCCAGCAGCTTAGGGGGGTTGTGGTACTTC. It translates to CASSLGGLWYF.

The V and J genes are TRBV24-1 and TRBJ2-5, with D possibly matching TRBD2 (5 bases). Germline V lookup: CDR1 KGHDR, CDR2 SFDVKD. The CDR3 runs 13 residues. V was trimmed by 1 base and J by 5 bases, leaving 7 bases between them. CDR3 DNA: TGTGCCACCAGTGATTTCGGGGATGAGACCCAGTACTTC. Amino acid sequence: CATSDFGDETQYF.

There are a few counts of this clonotype. The gene calls are TRBV27 and TRBJ1-2, with D possibly matching TRBD1 (6 bases). Per germline, CDR1 MNHEY and CDR2 SMNVEV (reference sequence). V lost 10 bases and J 6 bases, leaving 15 bases between the germline ends. The CDR3 extends over 12 amino acids. CDR3 in amino acids: CATLTGTHGYTF. The CDR3 coding sequence is TGTGCCACCCTCACAGGGACACATGGCTACACCTTC.

This clonotype showed up many times. The chain combines TRBV7-9 with TRBJ2-5; possible D gene TRBD1, 5 bases. The CDR3 runs 16 residues. Germline lookup yields CDR1 SEHNR and CDR2 FQNEAQ (reference sequence). The germline V and J ends were trimmed by 5 bases and 5 bases, with 21 bases remaining between them. The CDR3, as DNA: TGTGCCAGCAGCAGGGGTGAGGTTCGGGTACGGGAGACCCAGTACTTC. Translation: CASSRGEVRVRETQYF. Full variable domain (rest looked up from reference TRBV7-9 and TRBJ2-5): DTGVSQNPRHKITKRGQNVTFRCDPISEHNRLYWYRQTLGQGPEFLTYFQNEAQLEKSRLLSDRFSAERPKGSFSTLEIQRTEQGDSAMYLCASSRGEVRVRETQYFGPGTRLLVL.

This clonotype was detected many times. The J gene is TRBJ2-1, the V gene TRBV15; TRBD2 matches 9 bases. The J segment lost 8 bases and the V segment lost 0 bases, leaving 11 bases of the junction unmatched. The germline CDR1 and CDR2 sequences are LNHNV and YYDKDF (reference sequence). CDR3 size: 17 residues. The CDR3 loop reads CATSREASGEYGHEQFF. The CDR3, as DNA: TGTGCCACCAGCAGAGAGGCTAGCGGGGAATACGGCCATGAGCAGTTCTTC. Variable domain in full (rest from reference TRBV15 and TRBJ2-1): DAMVIQNPRYQVTQFGKPVTLSCSQTLNHNVMYWYQQKSSQAPKLLFHYYDKDFNNEADTPDNFQSRRPNTSFCFLDIRSPGLGDTAMYLCATSREASGEYGHEQFFGPGTRLTVL.

In this sample, this clonotype turned up once. The final CDR3 position lacks the conserved phenylalanine or tryptophan, pointing to a likely read error. This rearrangement joins TRBV7-4 to TRBJ1-2; D gene uncertain. V lost 1 base, J lost 5 bases, and 14 bases lay in between. CDR3 length: 15 residues. Germline lookup yields CDR1 SGHVT and CDR2 SQSDAQ. CDR3 sequence reads: CASSLGSGPLYGYTL. CDR3 sequence (DNA): TGTGCCAGCAGCTTAGGTAGCGGGCCACTATATGGCTACACCTTA.

This clonotype was found a few times. The chain employs TRBV4-2 and TRBJ1-5, with D maybe TRBD1 (5 bases). Between the trimmed V and J ends, which lost 0 bases and 5 bases, there was a span of 5 bases. Germline CDR1 LGHNA, CDR2 YNFKEQ. This CDR3 has 13 amino acids. The CDR3 reads CASSQEGDQPQHF. The CDR3 nucleotides are TGTGCCAGCAGCCAAGAGGGGGATCAGCCCCAGCATTTT.

This clonotype was seen repeatedly, ten times or more. This chain connects TRBV12-3 or TRBV12-4 to TRBJ2-2; D possibly corresponds to TRBD1 (6 bases). CDR3 length equals 16 residues. Trimming took off 7 bases at V and 1 base at J, with 16 bases between the two ends. The CDR3 is CASIRSGQRNTGELFF. CDR3 DNA sequence: TGTGCCAGCATCAGATCCGGACAGAGGAACACCGGGGAGCTGTTTTTT.

The genes are TRBV27 and TRBJ1-5; 7 bases line up with TRBD1. Germline loops: CDR1 MNHEY, CDR2 SMNVEV (reference sequence). The CDR3 extends over 15 amino acids. Germline trimming cut 6 bases from V and 3 bases from J; bases unmatched to any gene: 8. The CDR3 spells CASSRRGQINQPQHF. CDR3 bases: TGTGCCAGCAGCCGGCGGGGACAGATCAATCAGCCCCAGCATTTT.

The chain combines TRBV20-1 with TRBJ1-2; D unresolved. CDR1 is DFQATT, CDR2 SNEGSKA, per germline (reference sequence). The V end was cut by 0 bases, the J end by 7 bases, with 15 bases between. CDR3 length equals 14 residues. CDR3 residues: CSARDRSSSLGYTF. The CDR3 region has the DNA TGCAGTGCTAGAGATCGCTCCTCTTCTCTTGGCTACACCTTC.

This clonotype was seen at least ten times. J is TRBJ1-1 and V is TRBV19, with 10 bases fitting TRBD1. This CDR3 is 16 amino acids long. Germline V gene data show CDR1 as LNHDA and CDR2 as SQIVND (reference sequence). V shed 5 bases, J shed 4 bases, and the junction held 10 bases outside the gene matches. The CDR3 sequence: CASSPRRDRGFTEAFF. DNA for the CDR3: TGTGCCAGTAGTCCAAGACGGGACAGGGGATTCACTGAAGCTTTCTTT.

This clonotype was detected ten times or more. The gene calls are TRBV2 and TRBJ1-5; the match to TRBD1 covers 9 bases. The CDR3 is 18 residues long. Trimming cost V 6 bases and J 2 bases; bases outside gene matches: 14. The germline CDR1 and CDR2 sequences are SNHLY and FYNNEI. The CDR3 DNA follows: TGTGCCAGCAGGGAATATAACAGGGGGCAGAAGGGCAATCAGCCCCAGCATTTT. This encodes CASREYNRGQKGNQPQHF.